The rows below give T cell receptor beta chains drawn from one sample of a study of a mutant IDH1 vaccine in newly diagnosed glioma. Sequencing was performed with immunoSEQ multiplex PCR; in TCRdb, only in-frame clones are kept and a portion is missing. The data hold more than 50,000 clones, with less than 70% observed a single time. No antigen has been identified for these receptors. This material consisted of peripheral blood mononuclear cells (PBMCs), taken from a glioma patient whose treatment included an IDH1 peptide vaccine. The receptors derive from a man aged 40-50 years with glioma. Some clones in this sample may be carry-over from other donors' samples. The CDR3 runs from the conserved cysteine through the conserved F or W. The D gene is left open where the match is weak. Only part of the rows carry a size: once, few, many, or a class if the clone is expanded.

d_call: .
v_call: TRBV29-1
clone_size: few
j_call: TRBJ2-2
cdr3_aa: CSVEGRGHTGELFF
cdr3_nt: TGCAGCGTTGAAGGGCGGGGCCACACCGGGGAGCTGTTTTTT

d_call: .
v_call: TRBV9
clone_size: .
j_call: TRBJ1-4
cdr3_aa: CASSVGQGREKLFF
cdr3_nt: TGTGCCAGCAGCGTAGGGCAGGGGAGGGAAAAACTGTTTTTT

d_call: .
v_call: TRBV7-2
clone_size: .
j_call: TRBJ2-3
cdr3_aa: CASSSQHGISTDTQYF
cdr3_nt: TGTGCCAGCAGCTCCCAGCACGGGATCAGCACAGATACGCAGTATTTT

d_call: .
v_call: TRBV10-3
clone_size: .
j_call: TRBJ1-1
cdr3_aa: CAIRGTGSWTEAFF
cdr3_nt: TGTGCCATCAGAGGGACCGGTAGTTGGACTGAAGCTTTCTTT

d_call: TRBD1
v_call: TRBV7-2
clone_size: .
j_call: TRBJ1-2
cdr3_aa: CASKLDRDYGYTF
cdr3_nt: TGTGCCAGCAAACTAGACAGGGACTATGGCTACACCTTC

d_call: .
v_call: TRBV6-1
clone_size: .
j_call: TRBJ1-4
cdr3_aa: CASSAQPGFNEKLFF
cdr3_nt: TGTGCCAGCAGTGCTCAACCAGGGTTTAATGAAAAACTGTTTTTT

d_call: .
v_call: TRBV4-1
clone_size: .
j_call: TRBJ1-6
cdr3_aa: CASSQVHNSPLHF
cdr3_nt: TGCGCCAGCAGCCAAGTTCATAATTCACCCCTCCACTTT

d_call: .
v_call: TRBV5-1
clone_size: .
j_call: TRBJ2-3
cdr3_aa: CASSLRGRGTDTQYF
cdr3_nt: TGCGCCAGCAGCTTGCGGGGACGGGGCACAGATACGCAGTATTTT

d_call: .
v_call: TRBV5-6
clone_size: .
j_call: TRBJ1-5
cdr3_aa: CASSLAQAYQPQHF
cdr3_nt: TGTGCCAGCAGCTTGGCCCAGGCCTATCAGCCCCAGCATTTT

d_call: .
v_call: TRBV7-9
clone_size: .
j_call: TRBJ1-1
cdr3_aa: CASSLAVAEAFF
cdr3_nt: TGTGCCAGCAGCTTAGCGGTCGCTGAAGCTTTCTTT

d_call: .
v_call: TRBV5-5
clone_size: .
j_call: TRBJ2-7
cdr3_aa: CASSLTYEQYF
cdr3_nt: TGTGCCAGCAGCTTGACCTACGAGCAGTACTTC

d_call: TRBD1
v_call: TRBV6-1
clone_size: few
j_call: TRBJ1-5
cdr3_aa: CASRETGGAGQPQHF
cdr3_nt: TGTGCCAGCAGGGAGACAGGGGGCGCCGGACAGCCCCAGCATTTT

d_call: TRBD1
v_call: TRBV11-2
clone_size: .
j_call: TRBJ2-7
cdr3_aa: CASSADRDRYEQYF
cdr3_nt: TGTGCCAGCAGCGCAGACAGGGATAGGTACGAGCAGTACTTC

d_call: .
v_call: TRBV7-8
clone_size: once
j_call: TRBJ2-1
cdr3_aa: CASKSAPLDWDEQFF
cdr3_nt: TGTGCCAGCAAGTCAGCACCCCTGGACTGGGATGAGCAGTTCTTC